The rows below give T cell receptor beta chains drawn from one sample of a study of blood T cell repertoires in COVID-19. TCRdb keeps only in-frame clones here, not all; method: immunoSEQ multiplex PCR. The repertoire consists of over 200,000 clones, with around four fifths occurring once and the leading ten covering over 15%. Sequences were obtained from peripheral blood. Receptors originate from a woman of 80 years or more with active or convalescent COVID-19. The CDR3 runs from the conserved cysteine through the conserved F or W. D genes are given only for firm matches. Clone size is not always given. Where it is, it says once, few, many or a class for expanded clones.

d_call clone_size j_call v_call cdr3_aa cdr3_nt
TRBD1 NA TRBJ1-2 TRBV27 CASSSQTGTAYGYTF TGTGCCAGCAGTTCTCAGACAGGGACGGCCTATGGCTACACCTTC
NA NA TRBJ2-1 TRBV4-1 CASSQRSTPGDEQFF TGCGCCAGCAGCCAAAGGTCGACTCCGGGAGATGAGCAGTTCTTC
NA NA TRBJ2-5 TRBV7-2 CTSSRLGAGETQYF TGTACCAGCAGCCGATTGGGGGCAGGAGAGACCCAGTACTTC
TRBD2 NA TRBJ2-5 TRBV2 CASSGTSGEQETQYF TGTGCCAGCAGTGGGACTAGCGGGGAACAAGAGACCCAGTACTTC
TRBD1 NA TRBJ1-2 TRBV15 CATSRDPGQGDGYTF TGTGCCACCAGCAGAGATCCGGGACAGGGGGATGGCTACACCTTC
NA once TRBJ2-1 TRBV19 CASSLTFRGEQFF TGTGCCAGTAGTCTTACTTTTCGGGGTGAGCAGTTCTTC
TRBD1 NA TRBJ1-4 TRBV15 CATSRDPTGREKLFF TGTGCCACCAGCAGAGATCCGACAGGGAGGGAAAAACTGTTTTTT
NA NA TRBJ1-5 TRBV4-2 CASSQGTNSNQPQHF TGTGCCAGCAGCCAGGGGACAAATAGCAATCAGCCCCAGCATTTT
NA NA TRBJ2-7 TRBV2 CASSPNWAGGTYEQYF TGTGCCAGCAGCCCTAACTGGGCAGGAGGGACCTACGAGCAGTACTTC
TRBD2 NA TRBJ2-6 TRBV5-4 CASSPGGAGANVLTF TGTGCCAGCAGCCCCGGGGGGGCGGGGGCCAACGTCCTGACTTTC
TRBD1 once TRBJ1-4 TRBV6-6 CASRLMPGQGHEKLFF TGTGCCAGCAGATTGATGCCGGGACAGGGGCATGAAAAACTGTTTTTT
TRBD2 NA TRBJ2-7 TRBV29-1 CSVATSANSYEQYF TGCAGCGTTGCAACTAGCGCTAATTCCTACGAGCAGTACTTC
NA NA TRBJ2-5 TRBV20-1 CSGGDRETQYF TGCAGTGGGGGGGACAGAGAGACCCAGTACTTC
TRBD1 few TRBJ1-5 TRBV24-1 CATSDGGQGNQPQHF TGTGCCACCAGTGATGGGGGACAGGGCAATCAGCCCCAGCATTTT
NA NA TRBJ1-1 TRBV30 CAWSVREVTEAFF TGTGCCTGGAGTGTACGGGAGGTCACTGAAGCTTTCTTT
TRBD2 NA TRBJ2-7 TRBV27 CASSLRGGFSYEQYF TGTGCCAGCAGTTTACGCGGGGGGTTCTCCTACGAGCAGTACTTC
TRBD1 NA TRBJ1-2 TRBV28 CASSLDRAEPYGYTF TGTGCCAGCAGTTTGGACAGGGCCGAACCCTATGGCTACACCTTC
NA NA TRBJ2-3 TRBV6-4 CASSDSYSGDTQYF TGTGCCAGCAGTGACTCCTACAGCGGTGATACGCAGTATTTT
NA NA TRBJ1-4 TRBV3-1/TRBV3-2 CASTQAGNEKLFF TGTGCCAGCACCCAGGCGGGAAATGAAAAACTGTTTTTT
NA NA TRBJ2-5 TRBV12-5 CASGLVGRGWEETQYF TGTGCTAGTGGTTTGGTAGGAAGGGGGTGGGAGGAGACCCAGTACTTC
NA NA TRBJ2-7 TRBV5-6 CASSRSLKTHDEQYF TGTGCCAGCAGCCGGAGTTTGAAGACCCACGACGAGCAGTACTTC
TRBD2 NA TRBJ2-7 TRBV4-3 CASSQTLAGNSYEQYF TGCGCCAGCAGCCAGACACTAGCGGGGAACTCCTACGAGCAGTACTTC
TRBD2 NA TRBJ2-7 TRBV11-3 CASSLGGDKSYEQYF TGTGCCAGCAGCTTGGGGGGGGATAAAAGCTACGAGCAGTACTTC
NA NA TRBJ2-5 TRBV27 CASSLSEQETQYF TGTGCCAGCAGTTTATCGGAGCAGGAGACCCAGTACTTC
TRBD1 NA TRBJ2-5 TRBV11-3 CASSSRQGDVETQYF TGTGCCAGCAGCTCTCGACAGGGGGACGTGGAGACCCAGTACTTC
NA NA TRBJ2-2 TRBV7-3 CASSPGLGTGELFF TGTGCCAGCAGCCCTGGACTGGGAACCGGGGAGCTGTTTTTT
NA NA TRBJ1-5 TRBV6-5 CASGRTAQPQHF TGTGCCAGCGGTCGTACAGCTCAGCCCCAGCATTTT
NA NA TRBJ1-3 TRBV28 CASSPPGLGNTIYF TGTGCCAGCAGTCCCCCGGGGTTAGGAAACACCATATATTTT
NA NA TRBJ2-7 TRBV13 CASSLDRNEVYEQYF TGTGCCAGCAGCTTAGATCGCAACGAGGTCTACGAGCAGTACTTC
NA NA TRBJ1-3 TRBV2 CASKRLRATAPGSGNTIYF TGTGCCAGCAAAAGGTTGAGGGCCACAGCCCCCGGCTCTGGAAACACCATATATTTT
TRBD1 few TRBJ1-1 TRBV18 CASSLFSPGQGGNTEAFF TGTGCCAGCTCACTGTTTTCCCCGGGACAGGGGGGGAACACTGAAGCTTTCTTT
NA NA TRBJ1-2 TRBV7-2 CASSPRRGGAYGYTF TGTGCCAGCAGCCCTAGGAGGGGGGGCGCCTATGGCTACACCTTC